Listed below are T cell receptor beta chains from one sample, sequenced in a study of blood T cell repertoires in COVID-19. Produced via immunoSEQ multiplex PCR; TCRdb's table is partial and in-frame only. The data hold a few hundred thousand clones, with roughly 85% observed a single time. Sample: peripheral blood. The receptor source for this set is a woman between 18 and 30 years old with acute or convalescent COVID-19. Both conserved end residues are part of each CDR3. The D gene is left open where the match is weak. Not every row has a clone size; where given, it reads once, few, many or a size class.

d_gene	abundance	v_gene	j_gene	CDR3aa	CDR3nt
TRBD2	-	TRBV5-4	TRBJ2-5	CASSSGLAGETQYF	TGTGCCAGCAGCTCCGGACTAGCGGGGGAGACCCAGTACTTC
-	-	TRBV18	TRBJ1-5	CASSPLAGGSNQPQHF	TGTGCCAGCTCACCCCTAGCGGGAGGTAGCAATCAGCCCCAGCATTTT
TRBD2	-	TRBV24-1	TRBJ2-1	CATRTSGSYEQFF	TGTGCCACCAGGACTAGCGGGAGCTATGAGCAGTTCTTC
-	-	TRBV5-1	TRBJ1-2	CASSLTVTVGYGYTF	TGCGCCAGCAGCTTGACCGTGACAGTGGGTTATGGCTACACCTTC
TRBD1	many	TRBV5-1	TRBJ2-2	CASKRTGGNTGELFF	TGCGCCAGCAAAAGGACAGGGGGCAACACCGGGGAGCTGTTTTTT
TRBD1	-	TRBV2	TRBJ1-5	CASRKGQEDQPQHF	TGTGCCAGCAGAAAGGGACAGGAGGATCAGCCCCAGCATTTT
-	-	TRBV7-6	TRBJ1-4	CASSLDGGEKLFF	TGTGCCAGCAGCTTAGATGGCGGAGAAAAACTGTTTTTT
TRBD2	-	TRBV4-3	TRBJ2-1	CASSPRASGSSGPYNEQFF	TGCGCCAGCAGCCCCCGCGCGAGCGGGTCTAGCGGCCCCTACAATGAGCAGTTCTTC
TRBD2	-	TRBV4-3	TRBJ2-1	CASSQDISGVYNEQFF	TGCGCCAGCAGCCAAGATATTAGCGGGGTATACAATGAGCAGTTCTTC
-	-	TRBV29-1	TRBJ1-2	CSVEISRYGYTF	TGCAGCGTTGAAATCTCGCGTTATGGCTACACCTTC
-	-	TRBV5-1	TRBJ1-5	CASSLAPGSNQPQHF	TGCGCCAGCAGCTTGGCCCCGGGGAGCAATCAGCCCCAGCATTTT
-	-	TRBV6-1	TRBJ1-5	CASSESIANSNQPQHF	TGTGCCAGCAGTGAGTCCATAGCGAATAGCAATCAGCCCCAGCATTTT
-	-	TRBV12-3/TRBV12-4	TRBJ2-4	CASSFRLSGIQYF	TGTGCCAGCAGTTTTCGGTTGTCCGGCATTCAGTACTTC
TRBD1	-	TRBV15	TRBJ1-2	CATSREWTGGLGGYTF	TGTGCCACCAGCAGAGAATGGACAGGGGGTTTGGGCGGCTACACCTTC
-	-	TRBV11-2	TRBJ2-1	CASSLEGRYYNEQFF	TGTGCCAGCAGCTTAGAGGGCAGGTACTACAATGAGCAGTTCTTC
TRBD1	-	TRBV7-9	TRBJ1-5	CASSSGGLGRNQPQHF	TGTGCCAGCAGCTCAGGGGGATTGGGCCGCAATCAGCCCCAGCATTTT
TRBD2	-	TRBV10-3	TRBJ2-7	CAISDVGGRRNEQYF	TGTGCCATCAGTGACGTGGGCGGGAGGAGAAACGAGCAGTACTTC
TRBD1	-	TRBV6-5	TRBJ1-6	CATRTGRNSPLHF	TGTGCCACTAGGACAGGGCGGAATTCACCCCTCCACTTT
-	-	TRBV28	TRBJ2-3	CASSPRGPADTQYF	TGTGCCAGCAGTCCGCGGGGGCCCGCAGATACGCAGTATTTT
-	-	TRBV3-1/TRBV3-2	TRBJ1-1	CASSQARGPPSDTEAFF	TGTGCCAGCAGCCAAGCCAGGGGCCCTCCGTCGGACACTGAAGCTTTCTTT
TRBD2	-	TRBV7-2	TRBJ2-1	CASSSGLALYNEQFF	TGTGCCAGCAGCTCGGGACTAGCCCTCTACAATGAGCAGTTCTTC
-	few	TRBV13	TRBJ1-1	CASSQPGQNTEAFF	TGTGCCAGCAGCCAACCAGGACAAAACACTGAAGCTTTCTTT